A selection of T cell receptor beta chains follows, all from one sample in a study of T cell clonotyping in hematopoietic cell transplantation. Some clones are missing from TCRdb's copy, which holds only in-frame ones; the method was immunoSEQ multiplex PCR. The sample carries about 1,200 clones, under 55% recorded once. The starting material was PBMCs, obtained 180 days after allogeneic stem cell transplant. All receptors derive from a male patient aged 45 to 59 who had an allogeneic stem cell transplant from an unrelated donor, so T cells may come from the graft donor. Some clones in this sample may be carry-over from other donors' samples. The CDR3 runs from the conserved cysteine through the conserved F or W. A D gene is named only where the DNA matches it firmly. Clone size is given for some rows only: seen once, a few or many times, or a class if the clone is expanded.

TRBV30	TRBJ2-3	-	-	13	TGTGCCTGGAGTCCCACTGGTCCCGCGCCCAACTATTTT	CAWSPTGPAPNYF
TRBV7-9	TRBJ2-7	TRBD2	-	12	TGTGCCAGCAGCCCGGGGGGAGTCCTAGGGTACTTC	CASSPGGVLGYF
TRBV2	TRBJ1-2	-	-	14	TGTGCCAGCAGCTACCCCGGGCAGGGCTATGGCTACACCTTC	CASSYPGQGYGYTF
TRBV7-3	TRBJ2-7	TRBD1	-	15	TGTGCCAGCAGCCGTGGGACAGGGGAGGGGTACGAGCAGTACTTC	CASSRGTGEGYEQYF
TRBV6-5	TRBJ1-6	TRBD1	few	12	TGTGCCAGCAGTCAGATGGGGACAGTACTCCACTTT	CASSQMGTVLHF
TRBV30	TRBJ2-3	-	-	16	TGTGCCTGGAGCCGGGGGCAGGGTGGACGCACAGATACGCAGTATTTT	CAWSRGQGGRTDTQYF
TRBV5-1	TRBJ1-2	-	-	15	TGCGCCAGCAGCTTGGACCGGGGGGCTCTTGATGGCTACACCTTC	CASSLDRGALDGYTF
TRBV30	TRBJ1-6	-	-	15	TGTGCCTGGAGTGTGGGCCAGGGGTATGATTCACCCCTCCACTTT	CAWSVGQGYDSPLHF
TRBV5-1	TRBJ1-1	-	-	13	TGCGCCAGCAGCTTGGAGTGGGGGACTGAAGCTTTCTTT	CASSLEWGTEAFF
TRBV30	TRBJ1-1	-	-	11	TGTGCCTGGAGTGTACTCGCGGAAGCTTTCTTT	CAWSVLAEAFF
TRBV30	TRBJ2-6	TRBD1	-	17	TGTGCCTGGAACCGGGACAGGGTTAAAACTGGGGCCAACGTCCTGACTTTC	CAWNRDRVKTGANVLTF
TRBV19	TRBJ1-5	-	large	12	TGTGCCAGTAGTATAGGGATTCAGCCCCAGCATTTT	CASSIGIQPQHF
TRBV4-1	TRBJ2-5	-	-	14	TGCGCCAGCACCCCTACCCCATTCCAAGAGACCCAGTACTTC	CASTPTPFQETQYF
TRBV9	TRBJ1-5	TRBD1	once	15	TGTGCCAGCAGCCCCAGGGGGTTGAGCAATCAGCCCCAGCATTTT	CASSPRGLSNQPQHF
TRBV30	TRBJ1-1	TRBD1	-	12	TGTGCCTGGAGTCTCACACAGGGGAAGGCTTTCTTT	CAWSLTQGKAFF
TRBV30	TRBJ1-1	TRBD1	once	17	TGTGCCTGGAGTCCCCGTCGCACCGGGACAGTGAACACTGAAGCTTTCTTT	CAWSPRRTGTVNTEAFF
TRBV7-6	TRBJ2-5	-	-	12	TGTGCCAGCAGCTTAGCGCATACGGGAAAGCACTTC	CASSLAHTGKHF
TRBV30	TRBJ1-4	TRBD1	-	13	TGTGCCTGGAGTAGGACAGGGAATGAAAAACTGTTTTTT	CAWSRTGNEKLFF
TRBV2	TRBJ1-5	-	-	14	TGTGCCAGCAGCGCCTCCATGGGGCGCCAGCCCCAGCATTTT	CASSASMGRQPQHF
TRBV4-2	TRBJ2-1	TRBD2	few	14	TGTGCCAGCTCGAGCGGGGTAGGAGCCGATGAGCAGTTCTTC	CASSSGVGADEQFF
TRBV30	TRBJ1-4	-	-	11	TGTGCCTGGAGTTTAGGGGTAAAACTGTTTTTT	CAWSLGVKLFF
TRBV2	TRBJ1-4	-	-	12	TGTGCCAGCAGTGGAACAGGTGAAAAACTGTTTTTT	CASSGTGEKLFF
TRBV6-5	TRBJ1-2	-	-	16	TGTGCCAGCAGTTACTCTCCGCCGGGGACCTCATATGGCTACACCTTC	CASSYSPPGTSYGYTF
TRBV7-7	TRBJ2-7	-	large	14	TGTGCTAGCAGCTTAGAGGCCGGTTCCTACGAGCAGTACTTC	CASSLEAGSYEQYF
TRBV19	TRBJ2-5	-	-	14	TGTGCCAGTAGTACGGGGACACTACAAGAGACCCAGTACTTC	CASSTGTLQETQYF